These 15 T cell receptor beta chains share one sample of origin, sequenced in a study of shared clonotypes between healthy human individuals. TCRdb keeps only in-frame clones here, not all; method: immunoSEQ multiplex PCR. The sample holds approximately 620,000 clones, more than 95% seen once. Sequencing was performed on naive CD4+ T cells sorted from blood. Specified subset: CD45RA+ positively selected. The receptors were gathered from a woman in her 30s in good health.

The chain employs TRBV9 and TRBJ2-7, with a possible D match to TRBD2 (5 bases). The CDR3 loop spans 15 amino acids. Germline values: CDR1 SGDLS, CDR2 YYNGEE. Trimming shortened V by 0 bases and J by 4 bases, and 14 bases separated the two germline ends. The DNA of the CDR3 is TGTGCCAGCAGCGTAGCCCAGGACTTCGGATACGAGCAGTACTTC. It specifies CASSVAQDFGYEQYF. The full variable domain, completed using reference TRBV9 and TRBJ2-7, is DSGVTQTPKHLITATGQRVTLRCSPRSGDLSVYWYQQSLDQGLQFLIQYYNGEERAKGNILERFSAQQFPDLHSELNLSSLELGDSALYFCASSVAQDFGYEQYFGPGTRLTVT.

V gene TRBV6-5 combines with J gene TRBJ2-3, with D possibly matching TRBD1 (6 bases). V was trimmed by 6 bases and J by 0 bases, leaving 10 bases between them. Germline values: CDR1 MNHEY, CDR2 SVGAGI. This CDR3 region has 14 residues. The CDR3 here is CASSRDTSTDTQYF. CDR3 DNA: TGTGCCAGCAGCCGGGACACTAGCACAGATACGCAGTATTTT.

The chain employs TRBV28 and TRBJ2-7, with D possibly matching TRBD1 (6 bases). The CDR3 covers 12 residues. Germline CDR1 reads MDHEN; CDR2 reads SYDVKM. Deletions cut 6 bases from V and 6 bases from J, with 12 bases between. The CDR3: CASSHGQFEQYF. DNA for the CDR3: TGTGCCAGCAGCCACGGACAGTTCGAGCAGTACTTC.

V usage is TRBV28 and J usage is TRBJ2-7; D is perhaps TRBD1 (6 bases). Per germline, CDR1 MDHEN and CDR2 SYDVKM. The V and J ends lost 7 bases and 2 bases respectively, with 21 bases between them. The CDR3 consists of 16 residues. The CDR3 reads CASKNIPGQGTYEQYF. The DNA of the CDR3 is TGTGCCAGCAAAAACATCCCGGGACAAGGAACCTACGAGCAGTACTTC. Drawing the rest from reference TRBV28 and TRBJ2-7, the complete variable domain is DVKVTQSSRYLVKRTGEKVFLECVQDMDHENMFWYRQDPGLGLRLIYFSYDVKMKEKGDIPEGYSVSREKKERFSLILESASTNQTSMYLCASKNIPGQGTYEQYFGPGTRLTVT.

This chain joins TRBV15 and TRBJ1-4; 9 nucleotides match TRBD1. The CDR3 runs 14 residues. Losses at the gene ends were 2 bases for V and 6 bases for J; bases not matched to a gene: 1. Germline CDR1 and CDR2: LNHNV and YYDKDF (reference sequence). The CDR3 is CATSRTGGDEKLFF. CDR3 bases: TGTGCCACCAGCAGAACAGGGGGCGATGAAAAACTGTTTTTT.

V and J are TRBV4-1 and TRBJ2-7, with 13 nucleotides matching TRBD2. The CDR3 sequence is 16 residues long. Germline CDR1 is MGHRA and CDR2 is YSYEKL. Trimming took 0 bases from V and 6 from J; bases not matched to a gene: 5. CDR3 nucleotides: TGCGCCAGCAGCCAAGAGGGACTAGCGGGGTTTCGCGAGCAGTACTTC. This gives the protein CASSQEGLAGFREQYF.

A single count supports this clone. The chain is built from TRBV19 and TRBJ1-1; no firm D call. V lost 7 bases, J lost 1 base, and 16 bases lay in between. This CDR3 region has 15 residues. Germline V gene data show CDR1 as LNHDA and CDR2 as SQIVND (reference sequence). The CDR3: CASKARAGRNTEAFF. The CDR3 DNA reads as TGTGCCAGTAAAGCGAGGGCCGGGCGGAACACTGAAGCTTTCTTT.

The chain uses TRBV28 and TRBJ1-2; no firm D call. Germline V gene sequence: CDR1 MDHEN, CDR2 SYDVKM. Trimming pared 8 bases from V and 7 bases from J, leaving 11 bases between. This CDR3 has 11 residues. CDR3 protein: CASAIFSGYTF. The CDR3 nucleotides read TGTGCCAGCGCGATTTTTAGTGGCTACACCTTC.

The rearrangement joins TRBV2 to TRBJ1-5; D unclear. CDR1 and CDR2 from the germline V gene are SNHLY and FYNNEI. V lost 2 bases and J lost 2, with 4 bases in between. The CDR3 is 13 residues long. CDR3 region: CASSEQGNQPQHF. Here the CDR3 DNA reads TGTGCCAGCAGTGAACAGGGCAATCAGCCCCAGCATTTT.

The genes are TRBV4-1 and TRBJ2-3; 8 bases match TRBD2. The CDR3 contains 18 residues. CDR1 and CDR2 (germline): MGHRA, YSYEKL. After removal of 0 bases from V and 6 bases from J, the junction contained 14 bases not matched to a gene. CDR3 DNA: TGCGCCAGCAGCCAAGAGGGCATGGGACTAGGATTTTCGGATACGCAGTATTTT. It translates to CASSQEGMGLGFSDTQYF.

The chain joins TRBV28 to TRBJ2-5; no clear D. Trimming removed 2 bases at V and 5 bases at J, with 9 bases between. The CDR3 length is 13 residues. CDR1 and CDR2 from the germline V gene are MDHEN and SYDVKM. Here the CDR3 reads CASSLTQPETQYF. CDR3 nucleotides: TGTGCCAGCAGTTTAACTCAGCCGGAGACCCAGTACTTC.

The rearrangement links TRBV4-1 to TRBJ2-1, with D perhaps matching TRBD2 (6 bases). Germline V gives CDR1 MGHRA, CDR2 YSYEKL. There are 14 residues in the CDR3. V lost 3 bases and J lost 5, with 11 bases in between. CDR3 nucleotide sequence: TGCGCCAGCAGCCACACTAGCATTCACAATGAGCAGTTCTTC. This gives the protein CASSHTSIHNEQFF.

The chain links TRBV28 to TRBJ1-2, with 7 bases lining up with TRBD1. This CDR3 has 14 amino acids. CDR1 and CDR2 (germline): MDHEN, SYDVKM. The trim removed 4 bases at V and 3 bases at J, leaving 5 bases unmatched. The CDR3 region has the DNA TGTGCCAGCAGTTCTGGGCAGGGGGACTATGGCTACACCTTC. Protein product: CASSSGQGDYGYTF.

The CDR3 region has the DNA TGTGCCAGCAGCTCTGGACAGGGGAAGAATGGCTACACCTTC. It yields the protein CASSSGQGKNGYTF. The chain uses TRBV5-4 and TRBJ1-2; 9 bases fit TRBD1. This CDR3 has 14 amino acids. Germline V gene data show CDR1 as SGHNT and CDR2 as YYREEE (reference sequence). Germline trimming cut 3 bases from V and 6 bases from J; bases unmatched to any gene: 6.

This chain joins TRBV11-2 and TRBJ1-6, with D uncertain. The CDR3 covers 12 residues. The germline V and J ends were trimmed by 4 bases and 9 bases, with 7 bases remaining between them. Germline CDR1 reads SGHAT; CDR2 reads FQNNGV. In DNA, the CDR3 is TGTGCCAGCAGCTCCTGGGGTTCACCCCTCCACTTT. It yields the protein CASSSWGSPLHF. The full variable domain, its missing parts supplied by reference TRBV11-2 and TRBJ1-6, is EAGVAQSPRYKIIEKRQSVAFWCNPISGHATLYWYQQILGQGPKLLIQFQNNGVVDDSQLPKDRFSAERLKGVDSTLKIQPAKLEDSAVYLCASSSWGSPLHFGNGTRLTVT.